What follows are 2 T cell receptor beta chains derived from one specimen sequenced in a study of T cell changes during pregnancy in multiple sclerosis. Produced via immunoSEQ multiplex PCR; TCRdb's table is partial and in-frame only. Counted here are 70,000 or so clones, approximately 90% occurring once; the ten biggest clones make up roughly 1.4%. This sample comprised peripheral blood, obtained in the third trimester of pregnancy. These receptors were collected from a female donor with multiple sclerosis, enrolled in a pregnancy study.

The chain combines TRBV10-1 with TRBJ2-7; perhaps TRBD1 as D (6 bases). V was shortened by 7 bases and J by 4 bases, with 29 bases between the two germline ends. There are 18 residues in the CDR3. Germline-derived CDR1 and CDR2 are WNHNN and SYGVQD (reference sequence). This chain's CDR3 is CASIRVDSLRFLGYEQYF. CDR3 in DNA: TGCGCCAGCATCCGCGTGGACAGCTTGCGTTTTCTTGGGTACGAGCAGTACTTC.

The rearrangement uses TRBV30 and TRBJ2-5; 7 nucleotides agree with TRBD2. The J segment lost 4 bases and the V segment lost 2 bases, leaving 4 bases of the junction unmatched. The CDR3 has 13 residues. Germline V gives CDR1 GTSNPN, CDR2 SVGIG (reference sequence). The CDR3 protein is CAWSQTSLETQYF. The CDR3 nucleotides are TGTGCCTGGAGTCAGACTAGCCTAGAGACCCAGTACTTC.